A single sample is the source of the 18 T cell receptor beta chains below, sequenced in a study of response to subunit inactivated influenza vaccine. Via MiXCR, TCRdb re-called the RT-PCR reads, giving one row per CDR3 protein. The data contain 200,000 to 250,000 distinct CDR3 sequences, approximately 12% of them singletons. Sequenced here: non-naive T cells sorted from PBMCs, sampled less than 15 days before vaccination. Receptors were obtained from a man aged 50 to 60 who received an inactivated influenza vaccine.

This clonotype was counted only a few times. The chain combines TRBV7-2 with TRBJ2-3, with D perhaps matching TRBD2 (6 bases). CDR1 and CDR2 from the germline V gene are SGHTA and FQGNSA. The CDR3 length is 14 residues. Trimming shortened V by 4 bases and J by 5 bases, and 13 bases separated the two germline ends. The CDR3: CASSSRLVKDTQYF. In DNA form, the CDR3 reads TGTGCCAGCAGCTCCCGACTAGTAAAAGATACGCAGTATTTT. The full variable domain, completed using reference TRBV7-2 and TRBJ2-3, is GAGVSQSPSNKVTEKGKDVELRCDPISGHTALYWYRQSLGQGLEFLIYFQGNSAPDKSGLPSDRFSAERTGGSVSTLTIQRTQQEDSAVYLCASSSRLVKDTQYFGPGTRLTVL.

This clonotype has more than one count but fewer than ten. V is TRBV7-2 and J is TRBJ2-1; D unclear. V lost 4 bases and J 6 bases, leaving 4 bases between the germline ends. The CDR3 runs 11 residues. The germline V gene encodes CDR1 SGHTA and CDR2 FQGNSA. CDR3 sequence reads: CASSSTNEQFF. The CDR3 DNA reads TGTGCCAGCAGCTCAACCAATGAGCAGTTCTTC.

This clonotype was seen a handful of times. V gene TRBV5-1 combines with J gene TRBJ2-3; D might be TRBD1 (6 bases). The V gene's germline CDR1 is SGHRS and CDR2 YFSETQ. The CDR3 covers 14 residues. Trimming removed 1 base at V and 3 bases at J, with 9 bases between. CDR3 DNA sequence: TGCGCCAGCAGCTTGAACAGGGATACAGATACGCAGTATTTT. Translated, it gives CASSLNRDTDTQYF.

V usage is TRBV7-6 and J usage is TRBJ2-3; TRBD1 matches 10 bases. Trimming took 4 bases from V and 3 from J; bases not matched to a gene: 7. The CDR3 runs to 16 residues. CDR1 and CDR2 from the germline V gene are SGHVS and FNYEAQ. This CDR3 reads CASSSQDRGETDTQYF. CDR3 sequence (DNA): TGTGCCAGCAGCTCCCAGGACAGGGGGGAAACAGATACGCAGTATTTT. Drawing the rest from reference TRBV7-6 and TRBJ2-3, the complete variable domain is GAGVSQSPRYKVTKRGQDVALRCDPISGHVSLYWYRQALGQGPEFLTYFNYEAQQDKSGLPNDRFSAERPEGSISTLTIQRTEQRDSAMYRCASSSQDRGETDTQYFGPGTRLTVL.

This clonotype was picked up many times. This chain joins TRBV6-5 and TRBJ2-7; 9 bases fit TRBD1. The CDR3 contains 16 residues. The V and J ends lost 0 bases and 0 bases, in that order; junction bases with no gene match: 3. Germline CDR1 is MNHEY and CDR2 is SVGAGI. The CDR3: CASSYSQTGGSYEQYF. The CDR3 DNA reads as TGTGCCAGCAGTTACTCTCAGACAGGGGGCTCCTACGAGCAGTACTTC.

This clonotype has ten or more counts. The CDR3 bases are TGTGCCAGCAGCCAATCGGGTTATGAAAAACTGTTTTTT. Translating it yields CASSQSGYEKLFF. The chain uses TRBV16 and TRBJ1-4, with D unclear. This CDR3 has 13 amino acids. CDR1 KGHSY and CDR2 FQNENV come from the germline V gene. The V end was cut by 0 bases, the J end by 6 bases, with 5 bases between. Complete variable domain (other parts from reference TRBV16 and TRBJ1-4): GEEVAQTPKHLVRGEGQKAKLYCAPIKGHSYVFWYQQVLKNEFKFLISFQNENVFDETGMPKERFSAKCLPNSPCSLEIQATKLEDSAVYFCASSQSGYEKLFFGSGTQLSVL.

This clonotype occurred a few times. V usage is TRBV12-3 or TRBV12-4 and J usage is TRBJ2-7; 7 bases fit TRBD1. The length of the CDR3 is 15 residues. Trimming took 4 bases from V and 0 from J; bases not matched to a gene: 6. The CDR3 bases are TGTGCCAGCAGTTCTACAGGGGTATTCTCCTACGAGCAGTACTTC. Translation: CASSSTGVFSYEQYF.

The chain joins TRBV20-1 to TRBJ2-5; the match to TRBD2 covers 8 bases. V shed 3 bases, J shed 2 bases, and the junction held 8 bases outside the gene matches. CDR3 length: 15 residues. Germline V gene sequence: CDR1 DFQATT, CDR2 SNEGSKA (reference sequence). Here the CDR3 DNA reads TGCAGTGCTAGCGGGGGGGCTTCACGGCAAGAGACCCAGTACTTC. This encodes CSASGGASRQETQYF.

This clonotype was detected only a few times. The gene calls are TRBV9 and TRBJ2-7; 12 bases match TRBD2. V shed 0 bases, J shed 7 bases, and the junction held 2 bases outside the gene matches. Germline V gene data show CDR1 as SGDLS and CDR2 as YYNGEE. The CDR3 totals 14 residues. The CDR3 DNA is TGTGCCAGCAGCGTAGAGACTAGCGGGGGAGAGCAGTACTTC. Encoded protein: CASSVETSGGEQYF. Variable domain in full (rest from reference TRBV9 and TRBJ2-7): DSGVTQTPKHLITATGQRVTLRCSPRSGDLSVYWYQQSLDQGLQFLIQYYNGEERAKGNILERFSAQQFPDLHSELNLSSLELGDSALYFCASSVETSGGEQYFGPGTRLTVT.

A few counts support this clonotype. The V gene is TRBV28, the J gene TRBJ2-5, with 11 bases identical to TRBD1. V was pared by 5 bases and J by 6 bases, with 5 bases of the junction left unmatched. The CDR3 length is 14 residues. Germline-derived CDR1 and CDR2 are MDHEN and SYDVKM. The CDR3: CASSRTGGVKTQYF. The CDR3, as DNA: TGTGCCAGCAGTAGGACAGGGGGCGTGAAGACCCAGTACTTC.

This sequence joins TRBV6-1 and TRBJ2-3; D possibly matches TRBD1 or TRBD2 (5 bases each). CDR3 size: 14 residues. Trimming pared 1 base from V and 6 bases from J, leaving 11 bases between. From germline, CDR1 is MNHNS and CDR2 SASEGT. The CDR3 reads CASSEVGTGDTQYF. The CDR3, as DNA: TGTGCCAGCAGTGAAGTGGGGACGGGGGATACGCAGTATTTT.

This clonotype was seen a few times. This chain connects TRBV28 to TRBJ1-2; D unclear. The germline gives CDR1 MDHEN, CDR2 SYDVKM. Trimming pared 3 bases from V and 6 bases from J, leaving 14 bases between. The CDR3 loop spans 14 amino acids. CDR3 DNA: TGTGCCAGCAGTTTTAGGGTAGTGGGAGATGGCTACACCTTC. This codes for CASSFRVVGDGYTF.

This clonotype was found a few times. The CDR3 region is CASSQARNQPQHF. CDR3 bases: TGCGCCAGCAGCCAAGCGCGCAATCAGCCCCAGCATTTT. The V and J genes are TRBV4-3 and TRBJ1-5; D is undetermined. CDR1 is LGHNA, CDR2 YSLEER, per germline. The CDR3 consists of 13 residues. V lost 1 base and J 2 bases, leaving 3 bases between the germline ends.

In this sample, this clonotype turned up a few times. The chain employs TRBV6-2 or TRBV6-3 and TRBJ2-1; the match to TRBD2 covers 8 bases. CDR1 is MNHEY and CDR2 is SVGEGT in the germline V gene. The CDR3 runs 18 residues. Losses at the gene ends were 2 bases for V and 7 bases for J; bases not matched to a gene: 16. Written as DNA, the CDR3 is TGTGCCAGCAGTTACCTCCTCCCCGGGGGGGCCGATGGAAATGAGCAGTTCTTC. This sequence encodes CASSYLLPGGADGNEQFF.

The gene calls are TRBV12-5 and TRBJ2-5, with D unresolved. This CDR3 has 13 amino acids. V shed 4 bases and J shed 4 bases, with 10 bases lying between them. CDR1 is LGHNT and CDR2 is FRNRAP in the germline V gene. The DNA of the CDR3 is TGTGCTAGTGGTTCCTCCGGAGTAGAGACCCAGTACTTC. This encodes CASGSSGVETQYF.

This chain uses TRBV3-1 with TRBJ1-6, with D maybe TRBD1 (5 bases). Trimming removed 1 base from V and 3 bases from J, with 19 bases in between. Germline-derived CDR1 and CDR2 are LGHDT and YNNKEL (reference sequence). CDR3 length: 19 amino acids. CDR3 sequence reads: CASSQGAGHVLGYNSPLHF. The CDR3 DNA follows: TGTGCCAGCAGCCAAGGGGCAGGACACGTACTTGGCTATAATTCACCCCTCCACTTT.

V gene TRBV20-1 combines with J gene TRBJ2-4; tentative D call: TRBD2 (5 bases). Germline-derived CDR1 and CDR2 are DFQATT and SNEGSKA (reference sequence). There are 14 residues in the CDR3. The V and J ends lost 6 bases and 3 bases respectively, with 15 bases between them. CDR3 in DNA: TGCAGTGCCAGGCCCAGCGGAGGCAAAAACATTCAGTACTTC. This sequence encodes CSARPSGGKNIQYF.

The chain couples TRBV18 to TRBJ1-1; 8 nucleotides match TRBD1. Germline CDR1 and CDR2: KGHSH and LQKENI. The CDR3 runs to 16 residues. The V gene end was trimmed by 0 bases and the J gene end by 1 base; junction bases not matched to a gene: 4. The CDR3 DNA reads as TGTGCCAGCTCACCACCGCAGGGGGCGCGGAACACTGAAGCTTTCTTT. It encodes CASSPPQGARNTEAFF.